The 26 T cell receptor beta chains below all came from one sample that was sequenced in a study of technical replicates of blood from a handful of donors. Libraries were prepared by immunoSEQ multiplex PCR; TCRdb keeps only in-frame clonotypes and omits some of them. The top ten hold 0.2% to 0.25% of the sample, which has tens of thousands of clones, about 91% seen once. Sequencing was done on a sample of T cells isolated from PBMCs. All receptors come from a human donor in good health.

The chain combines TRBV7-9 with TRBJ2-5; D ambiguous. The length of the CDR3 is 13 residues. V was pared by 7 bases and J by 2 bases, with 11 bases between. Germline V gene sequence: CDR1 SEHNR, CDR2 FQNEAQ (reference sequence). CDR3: CASIISPQETQYF. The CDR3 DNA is TGTGCCAGCATCATCAGTCCGCAAGAGACCCAGTACTTC.

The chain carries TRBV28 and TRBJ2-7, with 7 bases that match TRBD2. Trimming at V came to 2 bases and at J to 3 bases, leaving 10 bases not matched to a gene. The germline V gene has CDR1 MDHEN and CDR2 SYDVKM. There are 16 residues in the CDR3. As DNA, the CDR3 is TGTGCCAGCAGTTTAACGGCGGGAGTTAAAGTCTACGAGCAGTACTTC. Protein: CASSLTAGVKVYEQYF.

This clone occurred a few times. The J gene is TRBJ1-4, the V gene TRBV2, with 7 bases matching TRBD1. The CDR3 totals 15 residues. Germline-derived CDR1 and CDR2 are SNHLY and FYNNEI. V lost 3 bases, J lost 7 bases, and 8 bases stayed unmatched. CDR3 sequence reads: CASSDWGRGTEKLFF. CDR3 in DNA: TGTGCCAGCAGTGATTGGGGCAGGGGGACTGAAAAACTGTTTTTT.

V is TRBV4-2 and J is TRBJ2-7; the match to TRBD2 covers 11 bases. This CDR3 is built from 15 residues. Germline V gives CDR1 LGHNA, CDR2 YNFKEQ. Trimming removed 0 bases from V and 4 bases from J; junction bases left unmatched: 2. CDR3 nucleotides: TGTGCCAGCAGCCAAGAGACTAGCGGGATATACGAGCAGTACTTC. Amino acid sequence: CASSQETSGIYEQYF.

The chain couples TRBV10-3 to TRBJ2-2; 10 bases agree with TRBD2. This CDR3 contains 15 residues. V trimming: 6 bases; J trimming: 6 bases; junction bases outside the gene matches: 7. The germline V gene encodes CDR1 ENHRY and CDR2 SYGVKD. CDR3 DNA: TGTGCCATCAGAGCGGGGGGGCTCCGCCCCGGGGAGCTGTTTTTT. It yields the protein CAIRAGGLRPGELFF.

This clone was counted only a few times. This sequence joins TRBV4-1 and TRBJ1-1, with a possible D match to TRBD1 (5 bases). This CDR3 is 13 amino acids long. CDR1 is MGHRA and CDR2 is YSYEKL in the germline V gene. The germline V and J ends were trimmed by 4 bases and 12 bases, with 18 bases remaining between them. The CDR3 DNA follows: TGCGCCAGCAGCCCTATGACCACAGGAGTTCCTTTCTTT. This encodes CASSPMTTGVPFF.

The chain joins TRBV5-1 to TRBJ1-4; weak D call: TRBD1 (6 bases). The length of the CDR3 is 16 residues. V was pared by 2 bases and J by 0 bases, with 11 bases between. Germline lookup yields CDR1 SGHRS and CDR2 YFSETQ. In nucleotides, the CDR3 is TGCGCCAGCAGCTTAGGACAGCTTGCAACTAATGAAAAACTGTTTTTT. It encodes CASSLGQLATNEKLFF.

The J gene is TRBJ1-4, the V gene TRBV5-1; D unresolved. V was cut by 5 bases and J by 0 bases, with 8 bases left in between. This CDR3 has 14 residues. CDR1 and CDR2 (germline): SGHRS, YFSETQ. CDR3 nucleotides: TGCGCCAGCAGTAATCCTGCAACTAATGAAAAACTGTTTTTT. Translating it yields CASSNPATNEKLFF.

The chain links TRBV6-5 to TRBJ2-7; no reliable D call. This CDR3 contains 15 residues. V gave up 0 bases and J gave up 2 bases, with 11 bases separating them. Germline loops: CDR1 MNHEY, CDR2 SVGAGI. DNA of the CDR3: TGTGCCAGCAGTTACTCGGTAGACTTAACCTACGAGCAGTACTTC. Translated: CASSYSVDLTYEQYF.

Written as DNA, the CDR3 is TGTGCCACATCGGGAGGCTCTGGAAACACCATATATTTT. Translating it yields CATSGGSGNTIYF. The chain joins TRBV18 to TRBJ1-3, with no clear D. The germline CDR1 and CDR2 sequences are KGHSH and LQKENI. The V gene lost 10 bases and the J gene lost 0 bases, with 10 bases spanning the gap. The CDR3 length is 13 residues. Full variable domain (missing parts from reference TRBV18 and TRBJ1-3): NAGVMQNPRHLVRRRGQEARLRCSPMKGHSHVYWYRQLPEEGLKFMVYLQKENIIDESGMPKERFSAEFPKEGPSILRIQQVVRGDSAAYFCATSGGSGNTIYFGEGSWLTVV.

The CDR3 sequence: CASSVGGEYEKLFF. The CDR3 bases are TGTGCCAGTTCCGTAGGGGGCGAGTATGAAAAACTGTTTTTT. The J gene is TRBJ1-4, the V gene TRBV9, with TRBD1 identical over 7 bases. This CDR3 has 14 residues. Trimming removed 8 bases from V and 6 bases from J; junction bases left unmatched: 10. Looked up from germline, CDR1 is SGDLS and CDR2 is YYNGEE.

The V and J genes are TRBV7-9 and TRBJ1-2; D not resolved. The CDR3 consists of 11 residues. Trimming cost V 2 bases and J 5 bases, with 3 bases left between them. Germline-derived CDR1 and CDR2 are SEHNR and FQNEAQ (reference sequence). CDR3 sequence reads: CASSLLYGYTF. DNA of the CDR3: TGTGCCAGCAGCTTACTATATGGCTACACCTTC.

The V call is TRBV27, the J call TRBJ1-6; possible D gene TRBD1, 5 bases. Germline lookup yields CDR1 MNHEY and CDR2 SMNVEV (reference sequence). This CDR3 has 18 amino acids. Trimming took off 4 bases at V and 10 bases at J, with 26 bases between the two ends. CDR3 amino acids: CASSSLKPGVAGRSPLHF. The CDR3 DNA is TGTGCCAGCAGTTCGTTAAAACCGGGGGTCGCTGGGAGGTCACCCCTCCACTTT.

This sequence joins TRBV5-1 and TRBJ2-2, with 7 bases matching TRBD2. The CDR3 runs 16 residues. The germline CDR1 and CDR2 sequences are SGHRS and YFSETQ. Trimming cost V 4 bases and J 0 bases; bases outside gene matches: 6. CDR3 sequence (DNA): TGCGCCAGCAGCCGTCAAGGACTAGCGAACACCGGGGAGCTGTTTTTT. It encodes CASSRQGLANTGELFF.

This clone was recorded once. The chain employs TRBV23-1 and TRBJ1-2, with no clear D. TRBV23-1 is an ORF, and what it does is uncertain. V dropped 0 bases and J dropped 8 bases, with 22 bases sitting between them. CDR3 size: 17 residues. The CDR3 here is CASSQSIEAGRSQGYTF. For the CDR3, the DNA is TGCGCCAGCAGTCAATCGATCGAGGCGGGCCGGTCCCAAGGCTACACCTTC.

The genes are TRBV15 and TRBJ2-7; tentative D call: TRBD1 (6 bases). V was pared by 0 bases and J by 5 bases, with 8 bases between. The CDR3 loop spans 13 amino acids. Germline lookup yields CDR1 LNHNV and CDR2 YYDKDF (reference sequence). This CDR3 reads CATSREQGNEQYF. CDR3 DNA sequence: TGTGCCACCAGCAGAGAACAGGGCAACGAGCAGTACTTC.

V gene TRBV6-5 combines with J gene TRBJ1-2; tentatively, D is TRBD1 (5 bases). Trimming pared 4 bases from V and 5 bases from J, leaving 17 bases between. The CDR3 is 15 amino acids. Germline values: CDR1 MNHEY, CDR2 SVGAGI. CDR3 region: CASSSPQGGLYGYTF. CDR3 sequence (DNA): TGTGCCAGCAGTTCTCCTCAGGGAGGGCTTTATGGCTACACCTTC.

The CDR3 loop reads CASSQGFSGASDTQYF. CDR3 sequence (DNA): TGTGCCAGCAGCCAAGGTTTCAGCGGGGCCTCGGATACGCAGTATTTT. V usage is TRBV4-2 and J usage is TRBJ2-3, with TRBD2 identical over 7 bases. Germline V lookup: CDR1 LGHNA, CDR2 YNFKEQ. The V and J ends lost 1 base and 6 bases, in that order; junction bases with no gene match: 10. The length of the CDR3 is 16 residues.

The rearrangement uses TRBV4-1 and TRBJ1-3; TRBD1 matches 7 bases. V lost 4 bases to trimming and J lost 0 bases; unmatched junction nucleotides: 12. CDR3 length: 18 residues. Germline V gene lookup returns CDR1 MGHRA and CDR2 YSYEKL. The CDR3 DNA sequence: TGCGCCAGCAGCCCTAAACCGGGACAGATAAACTCTGGAAACACCATATATTTT. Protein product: CASSPKPGQINSGNTIYF.

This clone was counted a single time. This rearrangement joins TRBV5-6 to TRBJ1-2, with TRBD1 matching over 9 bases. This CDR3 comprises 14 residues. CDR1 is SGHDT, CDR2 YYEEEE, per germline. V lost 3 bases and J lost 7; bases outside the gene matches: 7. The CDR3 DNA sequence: TGTGCCAGCAGCTCGACCGGGACAGGGAGTGGCTACACCTTC. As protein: CASSSTGTGSGYTF.

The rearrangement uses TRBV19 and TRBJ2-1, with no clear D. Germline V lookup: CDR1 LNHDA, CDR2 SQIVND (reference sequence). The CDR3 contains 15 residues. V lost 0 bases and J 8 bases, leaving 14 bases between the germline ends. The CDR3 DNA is TGTGCCAGTAGTATAGATCGAACAAGATTTCATGAGCAGTTCTTC. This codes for CASSIDRTRFHEQFF.

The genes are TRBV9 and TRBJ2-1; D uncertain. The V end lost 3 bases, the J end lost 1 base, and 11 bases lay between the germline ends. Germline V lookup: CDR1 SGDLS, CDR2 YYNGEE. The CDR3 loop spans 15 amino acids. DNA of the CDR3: TGTGCCAGCAGCGGGCAGGCCACTTCCTACAATGAGCAGTTCTTC. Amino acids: CASSGQATSYNEQFF.

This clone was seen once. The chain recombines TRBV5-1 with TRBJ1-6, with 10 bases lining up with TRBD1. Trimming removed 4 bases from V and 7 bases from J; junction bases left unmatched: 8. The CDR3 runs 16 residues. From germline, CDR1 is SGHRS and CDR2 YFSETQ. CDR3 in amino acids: CASSRGQGIQNSPLHF. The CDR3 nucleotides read TGCGCCAGCAGCCGGGGACAGGGGATACAGAATTCACCCCTCCACTTT.

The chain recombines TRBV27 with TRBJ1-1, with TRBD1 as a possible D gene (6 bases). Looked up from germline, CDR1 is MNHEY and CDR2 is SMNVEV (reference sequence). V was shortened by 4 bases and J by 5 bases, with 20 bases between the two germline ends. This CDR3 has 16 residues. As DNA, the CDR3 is TGTGCCAGCAGTTCCCCCCTGACAGGTATGAGAACTGAAGCTTTCTTT. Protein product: CASSSPLTGMRTEAFF.

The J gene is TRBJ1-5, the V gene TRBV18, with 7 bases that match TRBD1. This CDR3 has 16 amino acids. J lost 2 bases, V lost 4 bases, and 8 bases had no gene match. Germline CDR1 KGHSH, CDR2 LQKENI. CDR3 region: CASSLNDRVGNQPQHF. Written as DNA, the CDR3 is TGTGCCAGCTCACTTAATGACAGGGTGGGCAATCAGCCCCAGCATTTT.

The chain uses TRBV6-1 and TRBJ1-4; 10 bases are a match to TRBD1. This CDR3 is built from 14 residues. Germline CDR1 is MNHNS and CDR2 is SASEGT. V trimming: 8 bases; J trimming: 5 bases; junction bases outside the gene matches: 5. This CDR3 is CASRTGGPNEKLFF. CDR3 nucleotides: TGTGCCAGCCGGACAGGGGGTCCCAATGAAAAACTGTTTTTT.